A selection of T cell receptor beta chains follows, all from one sample in a study of OX40 agonist ivuxolimab in advanced cancers. Assay used: immunoSEQ multiplex PCR; TCRdb lists only in-frame clones, some missing. The sample has some 80,000 clones, around nine tenths seen once. Sequencing used CD4+ or CD8+ T cells sorted from blood, obtained in a trial of the OX40 agonist ivuxolimab. These receptor sequences come from an adult with an advanced solid tumor such as melanoma, head and neck, liver or kidney cancer. Each CDR3 is given with its conserved first and last residue. The order of the fields is D gene, V gene, CDR3 protein. The D gene is left open where the match is weak.

. | TRBV6-5 | CASTTSNGGYTF
TRBD1 | TRBV18 | CASSQRQGASDSPLHF
TRBD1 | TRBV7-2 | CASSRLWTGLSYEQYF
. | TRBV7-9 | CASSLRVSYEQYF
TRBD1 | TRBV5-1 | CASKQGARGDTEAFF
. | TRBV7-9 | CASSPSGAAEQFF
. | TRBV9 | CASSVATAGTLYTF
. | TRBV7-2 | CASSLAGRQAKNIQYF
. | TRBV6-1 | CASSEGTAGYEQYF
. | TRBV6-6 | CASSSGHYYEQYF
. | TRBV30 | CAWSVHTDTQYF
TRBD1 | TRBV5-1 | CASSLGTGRGTEAFF
. | TRBV6-1 | CASRAGEIYGYTF
. | TRBV7-2 | CASSPTNSWGEAFF
. | TRBV28 | CASSLLVGANVLTF
. | TRBV29-1 | CSVGSWGGNTDTQYF
. | TRBV27 | CASSPTGDTQYF
. | TRBV10-2 | CASSFSGETADTQYF
TRBD1 | TRBV7-9 | CASSLRGQRTEQYF
. | TRBV21-1 | CASSKALWLAAEQFF